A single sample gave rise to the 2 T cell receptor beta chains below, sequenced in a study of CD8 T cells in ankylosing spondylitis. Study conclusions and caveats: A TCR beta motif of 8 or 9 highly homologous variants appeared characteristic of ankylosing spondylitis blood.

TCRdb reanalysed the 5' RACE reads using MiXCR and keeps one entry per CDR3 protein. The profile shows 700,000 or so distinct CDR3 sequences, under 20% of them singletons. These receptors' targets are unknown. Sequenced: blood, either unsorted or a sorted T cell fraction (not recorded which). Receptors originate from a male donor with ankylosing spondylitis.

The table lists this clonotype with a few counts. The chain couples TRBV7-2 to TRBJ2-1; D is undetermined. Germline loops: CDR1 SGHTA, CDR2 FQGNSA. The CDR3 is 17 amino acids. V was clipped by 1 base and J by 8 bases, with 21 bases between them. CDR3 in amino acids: CASSLGRHPLHQDEQFF. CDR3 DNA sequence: TGTGCCAGCAGCTTAGGGCGCCACCCTCTACATCAGGATGAGCAGTTCTTC.

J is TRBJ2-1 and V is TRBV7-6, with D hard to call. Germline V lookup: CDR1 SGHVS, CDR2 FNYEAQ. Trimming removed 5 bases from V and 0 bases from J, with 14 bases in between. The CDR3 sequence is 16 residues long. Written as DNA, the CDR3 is TGTGCCAGCAGCCCGGCCTCTAAAAGCTCCTACAATGAGCAGTTCTTC. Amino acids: CASSPASKSSYNEQFF.